This TCR beta chain derives from a study of cytomegalovirus exposure and HLA in healthy donors. Notes on the study in general: There were some V segments, including TRBV6-2 and TRBV6-3, excluded as indistinguishable. The study found most TCR sequences rare, yet found some public TCRs in many donors.

Donors showed nominal health when sampled, although they likely had unrecorded immune exposures. Germline CDR1 and CDR2: MNHNY and SVGAGI (reference sequence). This CDR3 has 13 residues. Trimming pared 4 bases from V and 3 bases from J, leaving 10 bases between. The primer mix had 60 Vbeta and 13 Jbeta primers. Libraries were prepared by immunoSEQ multiplex PCR; TCRdb keeps only in-frame clonotypes and omits some of them. The sample has fewer than 100,000 clones, 77% seen once. Turning to this clone: What it binds is not known.

Source material: PBMCs. This chain uses TRBV6-6 with TRBJ2-7; tentative D call: TRBD1 (6 bases). The clonotype originates from a female donor in good health and CMV-seronegative. The CDR3 nucleotides are TGTGCCAGCAGTTTGGGCAGGGGCTACGAGCAGTACTTC. Amino acids: CASSLGRGYEQYF.